This entry concerns a single T cell receptor beta chain. Its cognate antigen is unknown. Sequencing was performed with immunoSEQ multiplex PCR; in TCRdb, only in-frame clones are kept and a portion is missing. In the table there are 62,000 or so clones, roughly nine tenths of which are singletons. The CDR3 is 15 residues long. Trimming cost V 4 bases and J 2 bases; bases outside gene matches: 8. Per germline, CDR1 SGHRS and CDR2 YFSETQ. This sample stems from a study of OX40 agonist ivuxolimab in advanced cancers. Study overall: At 0.01 to 10 mg/kg, ivuxolimab was administered intravenously to patients every 2 weeks. A history of anti-PD-1, anti-PD-L1 or anti-CTLA-4 therapy was acceptable, and approximately 41% had some.

Regarding the study as a whole: Circulating CD4+ and CD8+ T cells showed clonal expansion by week 6 at 0.1 to 3.0 mg/kg.

This material consisted of CD4+ or CD8+ T cells sorted from blood, taken in a trial of the OX40 agonist ivuxolimab. This sequence joins TRBV5-1 and TRBJ1-1; TRBD1 matches at 7 bases. This sequence was found in an adult with an advanced solid tumor such as melanoma, head and neck, liver or kidney cancer. CDR3 loop: CASSSRGQPNTEAFF. The CDR3, as DNA: TGCGCCAGCAGCAGCCGGGGACAGCCTAACACTGAAGCTTTCTTT.